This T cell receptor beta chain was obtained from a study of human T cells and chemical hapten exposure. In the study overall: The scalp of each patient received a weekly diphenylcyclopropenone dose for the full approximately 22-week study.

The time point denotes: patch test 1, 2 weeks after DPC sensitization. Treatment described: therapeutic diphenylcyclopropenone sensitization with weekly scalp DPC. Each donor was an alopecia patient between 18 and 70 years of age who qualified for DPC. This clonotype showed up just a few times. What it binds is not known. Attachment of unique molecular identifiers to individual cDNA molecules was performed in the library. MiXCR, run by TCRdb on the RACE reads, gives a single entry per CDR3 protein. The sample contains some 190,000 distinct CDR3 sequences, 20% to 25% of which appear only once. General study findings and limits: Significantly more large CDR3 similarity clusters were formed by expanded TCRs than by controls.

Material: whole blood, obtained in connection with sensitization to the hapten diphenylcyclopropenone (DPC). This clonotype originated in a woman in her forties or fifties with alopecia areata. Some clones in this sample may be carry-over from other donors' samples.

The CDR3 region is CASSYGETGYTF. CDR3 nucleotides: TGTGCCAGCAGCTACGGGGAGACTGGCTACACCTTC. The rearrangement uses TRBV7-9 and TRBJ1-2; no definite D call. CDR3 length equals 12 residues. V lost 4 bases and J lost 7, with 10 bases in between. CDR1 is SEHNR, CDR2 FQNEAQ, per germline (reference sequence).